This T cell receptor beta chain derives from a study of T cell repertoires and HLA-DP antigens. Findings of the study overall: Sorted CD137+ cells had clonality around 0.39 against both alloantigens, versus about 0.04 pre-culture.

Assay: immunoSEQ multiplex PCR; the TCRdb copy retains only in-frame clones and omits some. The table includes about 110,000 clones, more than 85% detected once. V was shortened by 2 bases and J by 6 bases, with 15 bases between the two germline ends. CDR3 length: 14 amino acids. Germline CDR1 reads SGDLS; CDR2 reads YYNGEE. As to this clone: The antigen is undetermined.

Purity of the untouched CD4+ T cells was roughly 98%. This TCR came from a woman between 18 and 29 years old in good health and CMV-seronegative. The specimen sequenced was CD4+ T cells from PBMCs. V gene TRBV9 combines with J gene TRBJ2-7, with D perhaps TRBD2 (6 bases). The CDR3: CASSVGGVNPEQYF. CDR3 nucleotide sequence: TGTGCCAGCAGCGTCGGCGGGGTGAATCCCGAGCAGTACTTC. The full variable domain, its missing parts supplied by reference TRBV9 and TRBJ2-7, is DSGVTQTPKHLITATGQRVTLRCSPRSGDLSVYWYQQSLDQGLQFLIQYYNGEERAKGNILERFSAQQFPDLHSELNLSSLELGDSALYFCASSVGGVNPEQYFGPGTRLTVT.